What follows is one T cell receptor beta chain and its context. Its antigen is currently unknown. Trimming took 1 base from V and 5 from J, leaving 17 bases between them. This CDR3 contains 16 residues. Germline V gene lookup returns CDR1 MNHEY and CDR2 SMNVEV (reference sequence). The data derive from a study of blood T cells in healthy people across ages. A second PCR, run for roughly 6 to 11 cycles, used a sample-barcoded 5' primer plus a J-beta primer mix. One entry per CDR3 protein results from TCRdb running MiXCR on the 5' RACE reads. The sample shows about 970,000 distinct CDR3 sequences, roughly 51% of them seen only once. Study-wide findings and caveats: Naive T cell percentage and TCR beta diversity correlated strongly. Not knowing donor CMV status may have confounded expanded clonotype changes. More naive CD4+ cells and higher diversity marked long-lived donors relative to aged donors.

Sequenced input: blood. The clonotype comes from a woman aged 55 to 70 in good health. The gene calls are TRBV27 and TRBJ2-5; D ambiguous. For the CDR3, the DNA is TGTGCCAGCAGTTTATGGTCGACCTCTCGACACGAGACCCAGTACTTC. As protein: CASSLWSTSRHETQYF.